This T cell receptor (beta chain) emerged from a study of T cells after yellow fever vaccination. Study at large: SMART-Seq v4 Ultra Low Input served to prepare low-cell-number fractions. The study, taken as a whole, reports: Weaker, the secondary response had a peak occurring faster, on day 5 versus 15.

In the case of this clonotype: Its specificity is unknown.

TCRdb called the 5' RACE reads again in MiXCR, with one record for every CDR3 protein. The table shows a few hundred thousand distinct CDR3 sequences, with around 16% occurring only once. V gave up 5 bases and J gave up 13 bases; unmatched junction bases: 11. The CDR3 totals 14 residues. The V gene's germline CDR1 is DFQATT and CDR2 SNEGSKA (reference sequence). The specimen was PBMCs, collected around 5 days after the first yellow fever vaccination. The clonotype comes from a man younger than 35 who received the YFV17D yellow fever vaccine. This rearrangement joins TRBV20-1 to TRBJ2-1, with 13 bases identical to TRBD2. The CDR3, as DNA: TGCAGTGCTGACACCACCGGGACTAGCGGGGTACAGTTCTTC. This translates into CSADTTGTSGVQFF.